The 10 T cell receptor beta chains in this list originate from one sample, sequenced in a study of blood T cell repertoires in COVID-19. Some clones are missing from TCRdb's copy, which holds only in-frame ones; the method was immunoSEQ multiplex PCR. Found here are under 350,000 clones, under 90% of them singletons; the top ten hold around 1.9%. The sequenced material came from peripheral blood. The receptors were sampled from a woman in her 30s with COVID-19, enrolled during active disease.

The chain employs TRBV27 and TRBJ2-1; no firm D call. Germline V CDR1 and CDR2: MNHEY, SMNVEV (reference sequence). The CDR3 covers 11 residues. The V end lost 8 bases, the J end lost 6 bases, and 8 bases lay between the germline ends. CDR3 in amino acids: CASGALNEQFF. For the CDR3, the DNA is TGTGCCAGCGGAGCCCTCAATGAGCAGTTCTTC.

The V call is TRBV9, the J call TRBJ2-5; 12 nucleotides line up with TRBD1. The V segment lost 7 bases and the J segment 1 base; nucleotides outside the gene matches: 8. This CDR3 has 16 residues. CDR1 is SGDLS and CDR2 is YYNGEE in the germline V gene. Here the CDR3 DNA reads TGTGCCAGCTCGATGGGGACAGGGGGCTTCCAAGAGACCCAGTACTTC. Translated: CASSMGTGGFQETQYF.

The J gene is TRBJ1-5, the V gene TRBV2; no clear D. There are 13 residues in the CDR3. Trimming shortened V by 2 bases and J by 5 bases, and 7 bases separated the two germline ends. CDR1 is SNHLY, CDR2 FYNNEI, per germline. CDR3 bases: TGTGCCAGCAGTGAACAGGTTTATCAGCCCCAGCATTTT. Its protein is CASSEQVYQPQHF.

As for this clone: This same CDR3 is encoded by further DNA sequences in the sample. The CDR3 bases are TGTGCCAGCAGTTTAGGGCAGGGCTATGGCTACACCTTC. Translating it yields CASSLGQGYGYTF. This sequence joins TRBV12-3 or TRBV12-4 and TRBJ1-2; possibly TRBD1 for D (5 bases). This CDR3 has 13 residues. Between the trimmed V and J ends, which lost 1 base and 4 bases, there was a span of 7 bases.

This clone occurred once. The genes are TRBV6-1 and TRBJ1-5; 9 bases match TRBD1. Germline V gene sequence: CDR1 MNHNS, CDR2 SASEGT. The CDR3 has 15 residues. V lost 2 bases to trimming and J lost 4 bases; unmatched junction nucleotides: 3. Here the CDR3 reads CASSEPGQGNQPQHF. CDR3 bases: TGTGCCAGCAGTGAACCGGGACAGGGTAATCAGCCCCAGCATTTT.

The chain joins TRBV5-1 to TRBJ1-2; maybe TRBD1 (5 bases). The V and J ends lost 4 bases and 7 bases respectively, with 20 bases between them. The CDR3 consists of 15 residues. CDR1 SGHRS and CDR2 YFSETQ come from the germline V gene. CDR3 residues: CASSQQTRQRGGYTF. The CDR3 coding sequence is TGCGCCAGCAGCCAGCAAACCCGACAGCGTGGTGGCTACACCTTC.

This sequence joins TRBV18 and TRBJ2-3; TRBD1 is a possible D gene (6 bases). Trimming removed 4 bases from V and 4 bases from J, with 18 bases in between. Per the germline V gene, CDR1 is KGHSH and CDR2 is LQKENI. The CDR3 sequence is 16 residues long. CDR3 loop: CASSLNRDSAADTQYF. The CDR3 DNA is TGTGCCAGCTCACTCAACAGGGATTCAGCGGCAGATACGCAGTATTTT.

In DNA form, the CDR3 reads TGCGCCAGCAGCTTGGAAGGGGAAAACATTCAGTACTTC. Translation gives CASSLEGENIQYF. The chain employs TRBV5-1 and TRBJ2-4; D is possibly TRBD1 (5 bases). Trimming pared 0 bases from V and 5 bases from J, leaving 6 bases between. Germline V lookup: CDR1 SGHRS, CDR2 YFSETQ. The CDR3 extends over 13 amino acids.

V gene TRBV30 combines with J gene TRBJ1-6; D is ambiguous. The CDR3 consists of 13 residues. CDR1 and CDR2 (germline): GTSNPN, SVGIG (reference sequence). V was clipped by 4 bases and J by 7 bases, with 11 bases between them. CDR3 region: CAWTGNRNSPLHF. In DNA form, the CDR3 reads TGTGCCTGGACGGGGAATAGGAATTCACCCCTCCACTTT.

The rearrangement joins TRBV28 to TRBJ2-3, with D perhaps matching TRBD2 (7 bases). V was trimmed by 4 bases and J by 2 bases, leaving 25 bases between them. The CDR3 runs to 19 residues. Germline V lookup: CDR1 MDHEN, CDR2 SYDVKM. CDR3 region: CASSSHRGASDWPTDTQYF. In nucleotides, the CDR3 is TGTGCCAGCAGTTCCCACCGGGGGGCTAGCGACTGGCCCACAGATACGCAGTATTTT.